The sequence of this T cell receptor beta chain was determined in a study of blood T cell repertoires in COVID-19. The V end was cut by 5 bases, the J end by 7 bases, with 14 bases between. Looked up from germline, CDR1 is MDHEN and CDR2 is SYDVKM. The CDR3 has 13 residues. Only in-frame clones appear in the TCRdb table, and some are missing; sequencing was by immunoSEQ multiplex PCR. The data show 400,000 to 550,000 clones, approximately 90% seen once. The chain carries TRBV28 and TRBJ1-1; a weak D match, TRBD1 (5 bases). Sequencing was done on a sample of peripheral blood. The source of this sequence is a woman aged 25 to 45 with acute or convalescent COVID-19. The CDR3: CASSEGGDDEAFF. The CDR3, as DNA: TGTGCCAGCAGTGAGGGCGGGGACGATGAAGCTTTCTTT. The variable domain in full, with the rest retrieved from reference TRBV28 and TRBJ1-1, is DVKVTQSSRYLVKRTGEKVFLECVQDMDHENMFWYRQDPGLGLRLIYFSYDVKMKEKGDIPEGYSVSREKKERFSLILESASTNQTSMYLCASSEGGDDEAFFGQGTRLTVV.